The rows below give T cell receptor beta chains drawn from one sample of a study of Tregs in tolerant kidney transplant recipients. This table comes from immunoSEQ multiplex PCR, and its TCRdb copy is limited to in-frame clones, with some not included. The sample holds 85,000 to 95,000 clones, 85% to 95% seen once. The sample comprised CD8+ T cells from blood. These receptors were taken from a human donor in good health. Both conserved end residues are part of each CDR3. Each record gives: D gene, clone size, V gene, J gene, CDR3 protein, CDR3 DNA. D genes are given only for firm matches. Some rows have no size entry. The others give once, few or many, or a class for an expanded clone.

D gene: NA; clone size: once; V gene: TRBV13; J gene: TRBJ1-3; CDR3 protein: CASSLGSGATSGNTIYF; CDR3 DNA: TGTGCCAGCAGCTTAGGATCCGGGGCGACCTCTGGAAACACCATATATTTT
D gene: TRBD1; clone size: once; V gene: TRBV5-1; J gene: TRBJ1-2; CDR3 protein: CASSPAGTGQGYTF; CDR3 DNA: TGCGCCAGCAGCCCCGCGGGGACAGGGCAGGGCTACACCTTC
D gene: TRBD1; clone size: NA; V gene: TRBV29-1; J gene: TRBJ2-1; CDR3 protein: CSVEVQGDEQFF; CDR3 DNA: TGCAGCGTTGAAGTGCAGGGGGATGAGCAGTTCTTC
D gene: NA; clone size: NA; V gene: TRBV14; J gene: TRBJ2-7; CDR3 protein: CASSQGGGLYEQYF; CDR3 DNA: TGTGCCAGCAGCCAGGGCGGGGGCCTCTACGAGCAGTACTTC
D gene: TRBD1; clone size: NA; V gene: TRBV15; J gene: TRBJ2-7; CDR3 protein: CATSRDRGQHYEQYF; CDR3 DNA: TGTGCCACCAGCAGAGATCGGGGACAGCACTACGAGCAGTACTTC
D gene: NA; clone size: NA; V gene: TRBV7-2; J gene: TRBJ2-1; CDR3 protein: CASSLVAGEWDEQFF; CDR3 DNA: TGTGCCAGCAGCTTAGTGGCCGGGGAGTGGGATGAGCAGTTCTTC
D gene: TRBD1; clone size: NA; V gene: TRBV5-1; J gene: TRBJ1-4; CDR3 protein: CASSLRGQGHEKLFF; CDR3 DNA: TGCGCCAGCAGCTTAAGGGGACAGGGACATGAAAAACTGTTTTTT
D gene: NA; clone size: NA; V gene: TRBV9; J gene: TRBJ1-2; CDR3 protein: CASSVGGSYTF; CDR3 DNA: TGTGCCAGCAGCGTCGGAGGGAGCTACACCTTC
D gene: NA; clone size: NA; V gene: TRBV27; J gene: TRBJ1-2; CDR3 protein: CASSPVGYGYTF; CDR3 DNA: TGTGCCAGCAGTCCCGTAGGCTATGGCTACACCTTC
D gene: NA; clone size: NA; V gene: TRBV11-2; J gene: TRBJ2-1; CDR3 protein: CASSPWGLLDEQFF; CDR3 DNA: TGTGCCAGCAGCCCGTGGGGGTTACTCGATGAGCAGTTCTTC
D gene: TRBD1; clone size: NA; V gene: TRBV12-5; J gene: TRBJ2-1; CDR3 protein: CASGLGPGTGNYNEQFF; CDR3 DNA: TGTGCTAGTGGTTTGGGACCCGGGACAGGGAATTACAATGAGCAGTTCTTC
D gene: NA; clone size: NA; V gene: TRBV6-5; J gene: TRBJ2-1; CDR3 protein: CASSTVSYNEQFF; CDR3 DNA: TGTGCCAGCAGCACAGTGTCCTACAATGAGCAGTTCTTC
D gene: NA; clone size: NA; V gene: TRBV19; J gene: TRBJ1-1; CDR3 protein: CASAPIPGAEAFF; CDR3 DNA: TGTGCCAGTGCCCCAATCCCGGGGGCTGAAGCTTTCTTT
D gene: TRBD2; clone size: NA; V gene: TRBV30; J gene: TRBJ2-7; CDR3 protein: CAWSVGSGRIYEQYF; CDR3 DNA: TGTGCCTGGAGTGTCGGTAGCGGGAGGATTTACGAGCAGTACTTC
D gene: NA; clone size: NA; V gene: TRBV7-9; J gene: TRBJ2-7; CDR3 protein: CASSSNYEQYF; CDR3 DNA: TGTGCCAGCAGCTCAAACTACGAGCAGTACTTC
D gene: NA; clone size: NA; V gene: TRBV7-9; J gene: TRBJ2-7; CDR3 protein: CASSFSLHEQYF; CDR3 DNA: TGTGCCAGCAGCTTTAGTCTCCACGAGCAGTACTTC
D gene: NA; clone size: few; V gene: TRBV6-4; J gene: TRBJ2-1; CDR3 protein: CASSPLTRGEQFF; CDR3 DNA: TGTGCCAGCAGCCCCCTAACGCGGGGTGAGCAGTTCTTC
D gene: TRBD2; clone size: NA; V gene: TRBV29-1; J gene: TRBJ2-7; CDR3 protein: CSVGPGGTYEQYF; CDR3 DNA: TGCAGCGTTGGACCGGGAGGGACCTACGAGCAGTACTTC
D gene: TRBD2; clone size: NA; V gene: TRBV29-1; J gene: TRBJ2-1; CDR3 protein: CSGLLSGGPNNEQFF; CDR3 DNA: TGCAGCGGTCTACTTAGCGGGGGTCCCAACAATGAGCAGTTCTTC
D gene: NA; clone size: NA; V gene: TRBV2; J gene: TRBJ2-1; CDR3 protein: CASSESMSGSSYNEQFF; CDR3 DNA: TGTGCCAGCAGTGAATCCATGTCGGGTAGCTCCTACAATGAGCAGTTCTTC
D gene: NA; clone size: NA; V gene: TRBV9; J gene: TRBJ1-1; CDR3 protein: CASSPDTMNTEAFF; CDR3 DNA: TGTGCCAGCAGCCCAGACACTATGAACACTGAAGCTTTCTTT
D gene: NA; clone size: once; V gene: TRBV7-6; J gene: TRBJ1-6; CDR3 protein: CASGGAGPLDNSPLHF; CDR3 DNA: TGTGCCAGTGGGGGGGCAGGGCCCTTAGATAATTCACCCCTCCACTTT
D gene: NA; clone size: NA; V gene: TRBV6-4; J gene: TRBJ2-5; CDR3 protein: CASSFTRFPETQYF; CDR3 DNA: TGTGCCAGCAGCTTTACTAGATTTCCAGAGACCCAGTACTTC
D gene: NA; clone size: once; V gene: TRBV11-2; J gene: TRBJ2-1; CDR3 protein: CASSHRDISYNEQFF; CDR3 DNA: TGTGCCAGCAGCCACCGGGACATCTCCTACAATGAGCAGTTCTTC
D gene: NA; clone size: NA; V gene: TRBV7-2; J gene: TRBJ2-2; CDR3 protein: CASRHKDSAKVSGELFF; CDR3 DNA: TGTGCCAGCAGACACAAGGACTCCGCTAAAGTGAGCGGGGAGCTGTTTTTT
D gene: NA; clone size: NA; V gene: TRBV11-2; J gene: TRBJ1-6; CDR3 protein: CASSLAPQSYNSPLHF; CDR3 DNA: TGTGCCAGCAGCTTAGCTCCCCAATCCTATAATTCACCCCTCCACTTT
D gene: NA; clone size: NA; V gene: TRBV29-1; J gene: TRBJ1-1; CDR3 protein: CSVVGGVKEAFF; CDR3 DNA: TGCAGCGTTGTCGGGGGGGTCAAGGAAGCTTTCTTT
D gene: NA; clone size: NA; V gene: TRBV9; J gene: TRBJ2-1; CDR3 protein: CASSVLQGEQFF; CDR3 DNA: TGTGCCAGCAGCGTTTTACAGGGAGAGCAGTTCTTC
D gene: NA; clone size: NA; V gene: TRBV19; J gene: TRBJ2-1; CDR3 protein: CASSRGAPSYNEQFF; CDR3 DNA: TGTGCCAGTAGTAGAGGGGCCCCGTCCTACAATGAGCAGTTCTTC
D gene: NA; clone size: NA; V gene: TRBV19; J gene: TRBJ1-2; CDR3 protein: CASSIAQGPYGYTF; CDR3 DNA: TGTGCCAGTAGTATAGCACAGGGACCATATGGCTACACCTTC
D gene: NA; clone size: NA; V gene: TRBV7-9; J gene: TRBJ2-5; CDR3 protein: CASSLGEQGVETQYF; CDR3 DNA: TGTGCCAGCAGCTTAGGGGAACAGGGAGTGGAGACCCAGTACTTC
D gene: NA; clone size: NA; V gene: TRBV5-8; J gene: TRBJ2-1; CDR3 protein: CASSLGRRTQYNEQFF; CDR3 DNA: TGTGCCAGCAGCTTGGGACGGAGGACCCAGTACAATGAGCAGTTCTTC